This T cell receptor beta chain was profiled in a study of blood T cell repertoires in COVID-19. The V gene's germline CDR1 is SGDLS and CDR2 YYNGEE. This CDR3 comprises 14 residues. V lost 3 bases and J 0 bases, leaving 7 bases between the germline ends. The data were produced by immunoSEQ multiplex PCR, yet TCRdb's version contains in-frame clones alone and is incomplete. The profile covers 150,000 to 200,000 clones, with 86% appearing a single time and roughly 3.3% taken by the ten largest. The TCR sequence derives from a man between 65 and 79 years old with acute or convalescent COVID-19. The rearrangement joins TRBV9 to TRBJ1-3; D unresolved. The sample was peripheral blood. CDR3 protein: CASSASSSGNTIYF. The DNA for the CDR3 is TGTGCCAGCAGCGCCTCGAGCTCTGGAAACACCATATATTTT.